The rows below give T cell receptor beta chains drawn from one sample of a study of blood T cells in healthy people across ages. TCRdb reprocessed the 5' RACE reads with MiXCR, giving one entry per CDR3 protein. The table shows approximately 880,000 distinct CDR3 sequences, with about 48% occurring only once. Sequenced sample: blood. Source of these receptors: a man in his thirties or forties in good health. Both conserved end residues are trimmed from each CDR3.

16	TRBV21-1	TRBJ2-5	ASSKGGLTGPRQETQY
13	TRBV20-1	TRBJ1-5	SARDLGGANQPQH
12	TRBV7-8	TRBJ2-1	ASSLVGGDNEQF
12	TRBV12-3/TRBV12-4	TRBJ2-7	ASTEEPNAYEQY
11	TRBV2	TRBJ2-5	ASSGGFSETQY
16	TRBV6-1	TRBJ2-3	ASSPTGGLAGNTDTQY
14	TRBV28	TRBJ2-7	ASSFHRGAFSYEQY
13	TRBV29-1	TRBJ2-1	SVALDDRAYNEQF
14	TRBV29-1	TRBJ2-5	SVEPSGGTYQETQY
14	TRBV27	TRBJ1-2	ASSLRGAGVRYGYT